These 24 T cell receptor beta chains originate from one sample sequenced in a study of CD8+CD57+ T cells in acquired aplastic anemia. Genomic DNA, serving as template, underwent TCR beta VDJ and CDR3 profiling. TCRdb fed the reads into MiXCR, producing one record per CDR3 protein. The sample holds some 130,000 distinct CDR3 sequences; approximately 41% are singletons and the top ten take 7.5% to 9.5%. The specimen was sorted CD4+, CD8+, or CD8+CD57+ T cells (not recorded which) from PBMCs. These receptors were collected from a human donor in good health, serving as a control.

This clonotype has ten or more counts. The chain combines TRBV18 with TRBJ1-2; D remains ambiguous. The CDR3 sequence is 13 residues long. V was clipped by 3 bases and J by 4 bases, with 9 bases between them. The germline CDR1 and CDR2 sequences are KGHSH and LQKENI. CDR3 sequence: CASSPTQIYGYTF. For the CDR3, the DNA is TGTGCCAGCTCACCCACACAGATCTATGGCTACACCTTC.

This clonotype was seen repeatedly, ten times or more. The chain couples TRBV5-5 to TRBJ2-1; D remains unclear. The CDR3 runs to 13 residues. Germline-derived CDR1 and CDR2 are SGHKS and YYEKEE (reference sequence). V lost 3 bases and J 5 bases, leaving 9 bases between the germline ends. CDR3 protein: CASSSGRNNEQFF. The CDR3, as DNA: TGTGCCAGCAGCTCAGGACGGAACAATGAGCAGTTCTTC.

This clonotype occurred many times. The chain recombines TRBV20-1 with TRBJ1-2; D gene unclear. Germline loops: CDR1 DFQATT, CDR2 SNEGSKA (reference sequence). The CDR3 sequence is 15 residues long. Trimming stripped 0 bases from V and 0 bases from J, with 11 bases between. The CDR3 loop reads CSARDGAQANYGYTF. The CDR3 DNA is TGCAGTGCTAGAGATGGAGCGCAAGCTAACTATGGCTACACCTTC.

The V call is TRBV7-9, the J call TRBJ1-2; the D is unclear. This CDR3 region has 14 residues. V was clipped by 7 bases and J by 0 bases, with 12 bases between them. Germline V gives CDR1 SEHNR, CDR2 FQNEAQ (reference sequence). This CDR3 reads CASNPGETNYGYTF. The CDR3 DNA is TGTGCCAGCAACCCTGGTGAGACTAACTATGGCTACACCTTC.

This clonotype was seen just once. V and J are TRBV7-2 and TRBJ2-2; D uncertain. Germline assignment: CDR1 SGHTA and CDR2 FQGNSA. The CDR3 is 15 amino acids. Trimming shortened V by 3 bases and J by 0 bases, and 8 bases separated the two germline ends. CDR3 loop: CASSFSQTNTGELFF. CDR3 DNA sequence: TGTGCCAGCAGCTTTAGCCAGACGAACACCGGGGAGCTGTTTTTT.

The chain links TRBV10-3 to TRBJ1-6; D is unresolved. V shed 8 bases and J shed 8 bases, with 10 bases lying between them. The length of the CDR3 is 12 residues. CDR1 is ENHRY, CDR2 SYGVKD, per germline. CDR3 residues: CAIGVGDSPLHF. CDR3 DNA sequence: TGTGCCATCGGGGTAGGAGATTCACCCCTCCACTTT.

The chain has TRBV12-3 or TRBV12-4 and TRBJ2-1; 12 nucleotides agree with TRBD2. V trimming: 4 bases; J trimming: 4 bases; junction bases outside the gene matches: 2. The CDR3 spans 15 residues. The CDR3 DNA reads TGTGCCAGCAGTTCTACTAGCGGGGGGTACAATGAGCAGTTCTTC. Protein: CASSSTSGGYNEQFF.

This clonotype was observed at least ten times. One junction end disagrees with the germline gene, perhaps due to a read error. The chain is built from TRBV7-2 and TRBJ2-1; TRBD2 is a possible D gene (5 bases). The CDR3 sequence is 15 residues long. The germline CDR1 and CDR2 sequences are SGHTA and FQGNSA. The CDR3 loop is CASSVARGSYNEQFF. DNA of the CDR3: TGTGCCAGCAGCGTAGCCCGGGGCTCCTACAATGAGCAGTTCTTC.

This clonotype was counted ten times or more. This sequence joins TRBV4-1 and TRBJ1-5; 8 bases align to TRBD1. The CDR3 sequence is 16 residues long. V lost 4 bases, J lost 3 bases, and 8 bases stayed unmatched. From germline, CDR1 is MGHRA and CDR2 YSYEKL. The CDR3 DNA reads as TGCGCCAGCAGCCGCCGAGACAGGGGCGACAATCAGCCCCAGCATTTT. It translates to CASSRRDRGDNQPQHF.

This clonotype was detected ten times or more. The chain combines TRBV12-3 or TRBV12-4 with TRBJ1-1, with D perhaps matching TRBD1 (5 bases). The ends were cut back, 5 bases at V and 10 bases at J, with 11 bases in the middle. The CDR3 is made up of 11 amino acids. CDR3 bases: TGTGCCAGCAGTAATCCGGGGCGAGCTTTCTTT. This translates into CASSNPGRAFF.

This clonotype was found a few times. This could be a read error, since a much larger clone is one nucleotide away. The V and J genes are TRBV7-4 and TRBJ2-7; 7 bases match TRBD2. The CDR3 contains 16 residues. V shed 4 bases, J shed 3 bases, and the junction held 12 bases outside the gene matches. Germline values: CDR1 SGHVT, CDR2 SQSDAQ. The CDR3 DNA reads as TGTGCCAGCAGCTCAATCTCAGGCGGGAGTTTCTACGAGCAGTACTTC. This sequence encodes CASSSISGGSFYEQYF.

J is TRBJ2-1 and V is TRBV6-2 or TRBV6-3; 8 nucleotides line up with TRBD2. The CDR3 covers 16 residues. J lost 3 bases, V lost 6 bases, and 10 bases had no gene match. The germline V gene encodes CDR1 MNHEY and CDR2 SVGEGT. CDR3 region: CASSMGAGAFYNEQFF. The CDR3 nucleotides read TGTGCCAGCAGCATGGGAGCGGGAGCTTTCTACAATGAGCAGTTCTTC.

Ten or more counts support this clonotype. A read error may account for a junction end that differs from germline. The CDR3 DNA follows: TGTGCCAGCAGCGCAAACGACAGGGCTAGAGACTTC. This sequence encodes CASSANDRARDF. The J gene is TRBJ2-7, the V gene TRBV11-2; TRBD1 aligns across 7 bases. Germline CDR1 SGHAT, CDR2 FQNNGV. The CDR3 extends over 12 amino acids. The full variable domain, in which reference TRBV11-2 and TRBJ2-7 provide the parts outside the CDR3, is EAGVAQSPRYKIIEKRQSVAFWCNPISGHATLYWYQQILGQGPKLLIQFQNNGVVDDSQLPKDRFSAERLKGVDSTLKIQPAKLEDSAVYLCASSANDRARDFGPGTRLTVT.

This clonotype was counted ten times or more. This chain links TRBV5-1 with TRBJ2-1; 7 positions agree with TRBD1. J gave up 8 bases and V 4 bases, and 6 bases lay outside the gene matches. This CDR3 region has 13 residues. CDR1 SGHRS and CDR2 YFSETQ come from the germline V gene. DNA for the CDR3: TGCGCCAGCAGCGTGCGACAGGGTGATGAGCAGTTCTTC. Amino acids: CASSVRQGDEQFF. Full variable domain (outside the CDR3, taken from reference TRBV5-1 and TRBJ2-1): KAGVTQTPRYLIKTRGQQVTLSCSPISGHRSVSWYQQTPGQGLQFLFEYFSETQRNKGNFPGRFSGRQFSNSRSEMNVSTLELGDSALYLCASSVRQGDEQFFGPGTRLTVL.

This clonotype was detected many times. The chain carries TRBV9 and TRBJ2-3; D is perhaps TRBD2 (5 bases). Germline CDR1 is SGDLS and CDR2 is YYNGEE. V lost 1 base, J lost 4 bases, and 13 bases lay in between. CDR3 length: 15 residues. CDR3 amino acids: CASSVTPGMADTQYF. The CDR3 DNA reads TGTGCCAGCAGCGTAACTCCGGGGATGGCAGATACGCAGTATTTT. Complete variable domain (other parts from reference TRBV9 and TRBJ2-3): DSGVTQTPKHLITATGQRVTLRCSPRSGDLSVYWYQQSLDQGLQFLIQYYNGEERAKGNILERFSAQQFPDLHSELNLSSLELGDSALYFCASSVTPGMADTQYFGPGTRLTVL.

This clonotype has ten or more counts. In DNA form, the CDR3 reads TGCGCCAGCAGCTTGGTAACTAGCGGTTCCTACAATGAGCAGTTCTTC. Translated: CASSLVTSGSYNEQFF. V usage is TRBV5-1 and J usage is TRBJ2-1; 8 positions agree with TRBD2. V lost 0 bases, J lost 1 base, and 3 bases stayed unmatched. The CDR3 consists of 16 residues. The germline V gene encodes CDR1 SGHRS and CDR2 YFSETQ.

The rearrangement joins TRBV10-3 to TRBJ2-7; D is perhaps TRBD1 or TRBD2 (7 bases each). The CDR3 has 13 residues. Germline CDR1 and CDR2: ENHRY and SYGVKD. V dropped 6 bases and J dropped 5 bases, with 14 bases sitting between them. CDR3 in DNA: TGTGCCATCAGCAGGGGGGGAACCCACGAGCAGTACTTC. Protein product: CAISRGGTHEQYF.

This clonotype was counted at least ten times. In nucleotides, the CDR3 is TGTGCCAGCAGTCACCGGGACAGGGGCCACGAGCAGTACTTC. Residues: CASSHRDRGHEQYF. The V gene is TRBV12-3 or TRBV12-4, the J gene TRBJ2-7; 10 bases are shared with TRBD1. V lost 5 bases to trimming and J lost 5 bases; unmatched junction nucleotides: 6. The CDR3 has 14 amino acids.

The chain carries TRBV7-3 and TRBJ2-3; 13 positions agree with TRBD2. Trimming took 2 bases from V and 4 from J; bases not matched to a gene: 6. The CDR3 spans 17 residues. CDR1 is SGHTA and CDR2 is FQGTGA in the germline V gene. The CDR3 DNA is TGTGCCAGCAGCTTACTAGGACTAGCGGGGGTTCCAGATACGCAGTATTTT. This codes for CASSLLGLAGVPDTQYF.

This sequence joins TRBV9 and TRBJ2-1; 8 nucleotides align to TRBD2. The J segment lost 2 bases and the V segment lost 3 bases, leaving 7 bases of the junction unmatched. This CDR3 is 16 amino acids long. Germline CDR1 is SGDLS and CDR2 is YYNGEE. CDR3 in amino acids: CASSGYREGAYNEQFF. The CDR3 DNA sequence: TGTGCCAGCAGCGGTTATCGGGAGGGAGCCTACAATGAGCAGTTCTTC.

This clonotype has more than one count but fewer than ten. The CDR3 here is CAISDERGPQETQYF. CDR3 nucleotides: TGTGCCATCAGTGACGAGCGGGGGCCCCAAGAGACCCAGTACTTC. This chain joins TRBV10-3 and TRBJ2-5, with TRBD2 matching over 8 bases. This CDR3 comprises 15 residues. Germline V gene sequence: CDR1 ENHRY, CDR2 SYGVKD. With V trimmed by 3 bases and J by 1 base, 4 bases remained unmatched.

V usage is TRBV10-3 and J usage is TRBJ1-1, with 7 positions matching TRBD1. The CDR3 totals 12 residues. Germline V gene sequence: CDR1 ENHRY, CDR2 SYGVKD. J lost 5 bases, V lost 7 bases, and 4 bases had no gene match. CDR3 DNA sequence: TGTGCCATCACTCAGACAGGGACTGAAGCTTTCTTT. Translated, it gives CAITQTGTEAFF.

In its sample, this clonotype was seen many times. The chain joins TRBV12-3 or TRBV12-4 to TRBJ2-2, with 8 bases identical to TRBD1. The CDR3 totals 16 residues. With V trimmed by 1 base and J by 7 bases, 8 bases remained unmatched. The CDR3 spells CASSLGAGGANGELFF. The DNA of the CDR3 is TGTGCCAGCAGTTTAGGGGCAGGGGGCGCGAACGGGGAGCTGTTTTTT.

As for this clonotype: A read error is possible here, since a much larger clone lies one base away. This chain's CDR3 is CASSRDSPLHF. The CDR3 bases are TGTGCCAGCAGCCGAGATTCACCCCTCCACTTT. This chain joins TRBV7-2 and TRBJ1-6, with D unclear. Germline CDR1 reads SGHTA; CDR2 reads FQGNSA. Trimming shortened V by 5 bases and J by 8 bases, and 4 bases separated the two germline ends. The CDR3 is 11 residues long.